This T cell receptor (beta chain) comes out of a study of Ad26.COV2.S vaccination and SARS-CoV-2 variants. The overall study: Among those in the COV1001 Ad26.COV2.S trial arm was the donor. Ad26.COV2.S was injected intramuscularly once or twice, 56 days apart.

The data were produced by immunoSEQ multiplex PCR, yet TCRdb's version contains in-frame clones alone and is incomplete. Of around 270,000 clones in the sample, around nine tenths are singletons; the top ten hold roughly 3%. The treatment is: around 19 received Ad26.COV2.S at low or high dose, single or two shots; about 5 received placebo; per-sample allocation not given. Sampling was done on day 63 after the first vaccine or placebo injection. Vaccination used an Ad26 vector expressing Wuhan-strain SARS-CoV-2 spike. Germline-derived CDR1 and CDR2 are SGHAT and FQNNGV. The V and J ends lost 5 bases and 5 bases, in that order; junction bases with no gene match: 11. The CDR3 totals 15 residues.

Specimen: peripheral blood, collected in a trial of Ad26.COV2.S vaccine versus placebo. The chain recombines TRBV11-2 with TRBJ2-5; 7 bases match TRBD2. This clonotype was sampled from a person between 18 and 60 years old who received the Ad26.COV2.S COVID-19 vaccine or a placebo. The CDR3 DNA sequence: TGTGCCAGCAGCCAGGTGCGGGGGAGGAAGGAGACCCAGTACTTC. Its protein product is CASSQVRGRKETQYF.